The entry below gives a single T cell receptor beta chain sequence along with its context. The specificity of this receptor is unknown. HCMV-specific IgG was detected in serum with a commercial ELISA kit to determine HCMV serostatus. Ficoll density gradient centrifugation was used to isolate peripheral blood mononuclear cells from blood. The reads were generated on an Illumina HiSeq 2000. TCR beta cDNA libraries were made by 5'RACE template switching that added a universal primer site and unique molecular identifiers. cDNA synthesis was primed from the TCR beta constant segment, followed by two successive PCR amplification steps. In the authors' own workflow: Reads were demultiplexed and grouped by UMI with MIGEC, and clonotypes were assembled and quantified with MiTCR. To exclude erroneous sequences, any TCR cDNA sequence not supported by at least two reads was discarded. Downstream repertoire analysis used the tcR package, and clonotypes were matched across fractions by CDR3 nucleotide sequence plus V segment. VDJmatch was used to annotate antigen specificity against VDJdb, with one amino acid substitution in CDR3 permitted. Each CDR3 protein sequence appears as one entry after TCRdb reprocessed the reads, and no DNA is included. These V and J calls rely on TCRdb rather than the paper's analysis. This sample's table has entries for about 150,000 distinct CDR3 sequences. The ten biggest clones cover roughly 35% of the sample.

This record belongs to a study of T cells expressing NK-cell markers (dated by TCRdb to the early 2020s). In the study overall: In sorted CD3+CD56+NKG2C+, CD3+CD56+NKG2C- and CD3+CD56-NKG2C+ T-cell subsets from eight donors, TCR beta-chain repertoires were profiled. Of the eight sequenced donors, seven were found to be HCMV-seropositive and one was found to be HCMV-seronegative. The study sequenced eight donors, all healthy volunteers chosen at random: three men and five women. Sequencing of the libraries produced 2 x 150 bp reads on Illumina HiSeq 2000/2500, MiSeq or NextSeq. The paper as a whole reports these results and caveats: In roughly 6 donors, the dominant CD3+CD56+NKG2C+ clonotypes ranked among the top 10 CD8+ clonotypes, making up about 1.0-8% of CD8+ T cells. Those dominant clonotypes were again the most abundant among CD3+CD56-NKG2C+ cells in a few donors, at about 25-65%. Whether the expanded NKG2C-expressing T cell clones were specific for HCMV antigens remained unclear.

Sample: blood T cells: a sorted CD56 or NKG2C T cell subset, CD4+ or CD8+ T cells, or bulk PBMC T cells (not recorded which). This receptor was taken from a woman between 50 and 59 years old in good health. Donor details come from another sample of the same person, matched by shared clones.

CDR3 reads: CASSEVEGPVLDNEQFF. Here the chain combines TRBV2 and TRBJ2-1; TCRdb's D call, TRBD2, is unchecked because there is no DNA. CDR1 and CDR2, looked up from the germline V gene, are SNHLY and FYNNEI. The CDR3, from cysteine to phenylalanine, totals 17 residues. Nucleotide data are not available. The CDR3, completed at both ends by the reference TRBV2 and TRBJ2-1 genes, gives the full variable domain EPEVTQTPSHQVTQMGQEVILRCVPISNHLYFYWYRQILGQKVEFLVSFYNNEISEKSEIFDDQFSVERPDGSNFTLKIRSTKLEDSAMYFCASSEVEGPVLDNEQFFGPGTRLTVL.